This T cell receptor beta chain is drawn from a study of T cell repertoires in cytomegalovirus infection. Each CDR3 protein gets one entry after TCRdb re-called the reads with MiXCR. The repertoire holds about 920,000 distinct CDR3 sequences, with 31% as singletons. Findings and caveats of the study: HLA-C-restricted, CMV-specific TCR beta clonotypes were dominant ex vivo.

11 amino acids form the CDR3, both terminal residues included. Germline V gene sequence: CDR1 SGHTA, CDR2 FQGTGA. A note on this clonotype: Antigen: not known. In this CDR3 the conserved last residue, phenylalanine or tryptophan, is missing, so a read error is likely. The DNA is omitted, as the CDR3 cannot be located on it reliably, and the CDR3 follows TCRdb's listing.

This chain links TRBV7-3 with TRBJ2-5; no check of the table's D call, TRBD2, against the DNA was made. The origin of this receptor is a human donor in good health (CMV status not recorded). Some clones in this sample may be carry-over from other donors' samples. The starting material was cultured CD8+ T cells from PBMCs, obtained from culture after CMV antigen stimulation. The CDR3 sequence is CVSTYRGLGVP.